The present T cell receptor (beta chain) was sequenced within a study of shared clonotypes between healthy human individuals. Background on the study: The cohort comprised a couple of women and a few men. Their ages spanned 18 to 49 years. CD4 naive cells filled three plates per donor, CD4 memory three, CD8 naive two and CD8 memory one.

Study-level results: Blood was the sole source, and tissue repertoires probably differ.

It was CD45RO-negative cells, positively selected for CCR7, that made up naive CD8 cells, with terminally differentiated effector memory CD45RA+ cells excluded. As for this clone: No antigen is known for it.

Profiled with immunoSEQ multiplex PCR; TCRdb holds only in-frame clones, not every one. The table has about 590,000 clones, roughly 95% seen once. The source material was naive CD8+ T cells sorted from blood. This receptor was obtained from a young woman in good health.

In DNA form, the CDR3 reads TGCGCCAGCAGTCAATCGGACAGGTCGAGCGGGGAGCTGTTTTTT. As protein: CASSQSDRSSGELFF. The chain is built from TRBV23-1 and TRBJ2-2; 7 nucleotides match TRBD1. TRBV23-1 is annotated as an ORF whose role is uncertain. J gave up 7 bases and V 0 bases, and 5 bases lay outside the gene matches. The CDR3 covers 15 residues.